Listed here is a single T cell receptor beta chain. Looked up from germline, CDR1 is LGHNA and CDR2 is YSLEER. This CDR3 has 16 residues. This specimen comes from a study of monozygotic twins with inflammatory bowel disease. TCRdb derives one entry per CDR3 protein from the 5' RACE reads, leaving out DNA. The sample table sets out some 300,000 distinct CDR3 sequences. The sequencing sample was made of blood. The receptor's source is a human donor with ulcerative colitis or Crohn's disease, or a healthy co-twin of an affected twin (not recorded which). The chain is built from TRBV4-3 and TRBJ2-3; TCRdb gives TRBD2 as the D gene, but with no DNA this cannot be confirmed. The CDR3 reads CASSQRREFITDTQYF.